This TCR beta chain was sequenced for a study of blood T cell repertoires in COVID-19. The wider study: The United States, Italy and Spain provided the acute and convalescent COVID-19 samples. PBMCs, B-cell-depleted T cells, or T cells were the source of the cDNA or gDNA that made up the material.

As handled by the study authors: Reference gene primer amplification gave nucleated cell count estimates. Here immunoSEQ multiplex PCR was the method, and the copy in TCRdb shows in-frame clones only, minus some. For V, J and clone size, that table is used; D and trimming come from the DNA. The table lists 200,000 to 300,000 clones, around 87% of them singletons. The sample was peripheral blood. This clonotype was obtained from a woman in her forties or fifties with acute or convalescent COVID-19.

The CDR3 loop reads CASRTGTDTQYF. CDR3 nucleotides: TGCGCCAGCCGGACAGGGACGGATACGCAGTATTTT. This rearrangement joins TRBV5-1 to TRBJ2-3; TRBD1 agrees at 8 bases. Looked up from germline, CDR1 is SGHRS and CDR2 is YFSETQ. This CDR3 is built from 12 residues. V lost 7 bases, J lost 6 bases, and 4 bases stayed unmatched.